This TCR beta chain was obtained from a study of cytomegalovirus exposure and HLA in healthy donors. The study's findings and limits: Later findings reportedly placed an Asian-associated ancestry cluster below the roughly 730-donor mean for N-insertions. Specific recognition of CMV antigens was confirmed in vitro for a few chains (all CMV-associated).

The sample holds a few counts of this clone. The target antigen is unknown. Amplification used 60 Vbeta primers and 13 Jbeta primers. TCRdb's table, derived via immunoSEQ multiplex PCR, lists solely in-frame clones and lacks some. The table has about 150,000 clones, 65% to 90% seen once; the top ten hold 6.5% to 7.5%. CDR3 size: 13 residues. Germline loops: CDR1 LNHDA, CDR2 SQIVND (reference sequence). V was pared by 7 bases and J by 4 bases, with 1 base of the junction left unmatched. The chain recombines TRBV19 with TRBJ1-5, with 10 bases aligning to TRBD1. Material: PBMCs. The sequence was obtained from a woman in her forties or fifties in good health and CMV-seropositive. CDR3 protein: CASKGQGNQPQHF. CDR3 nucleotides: TGTGCCAGTAAGGGACAGGGGAATCAGCCCCAGCATTTT.